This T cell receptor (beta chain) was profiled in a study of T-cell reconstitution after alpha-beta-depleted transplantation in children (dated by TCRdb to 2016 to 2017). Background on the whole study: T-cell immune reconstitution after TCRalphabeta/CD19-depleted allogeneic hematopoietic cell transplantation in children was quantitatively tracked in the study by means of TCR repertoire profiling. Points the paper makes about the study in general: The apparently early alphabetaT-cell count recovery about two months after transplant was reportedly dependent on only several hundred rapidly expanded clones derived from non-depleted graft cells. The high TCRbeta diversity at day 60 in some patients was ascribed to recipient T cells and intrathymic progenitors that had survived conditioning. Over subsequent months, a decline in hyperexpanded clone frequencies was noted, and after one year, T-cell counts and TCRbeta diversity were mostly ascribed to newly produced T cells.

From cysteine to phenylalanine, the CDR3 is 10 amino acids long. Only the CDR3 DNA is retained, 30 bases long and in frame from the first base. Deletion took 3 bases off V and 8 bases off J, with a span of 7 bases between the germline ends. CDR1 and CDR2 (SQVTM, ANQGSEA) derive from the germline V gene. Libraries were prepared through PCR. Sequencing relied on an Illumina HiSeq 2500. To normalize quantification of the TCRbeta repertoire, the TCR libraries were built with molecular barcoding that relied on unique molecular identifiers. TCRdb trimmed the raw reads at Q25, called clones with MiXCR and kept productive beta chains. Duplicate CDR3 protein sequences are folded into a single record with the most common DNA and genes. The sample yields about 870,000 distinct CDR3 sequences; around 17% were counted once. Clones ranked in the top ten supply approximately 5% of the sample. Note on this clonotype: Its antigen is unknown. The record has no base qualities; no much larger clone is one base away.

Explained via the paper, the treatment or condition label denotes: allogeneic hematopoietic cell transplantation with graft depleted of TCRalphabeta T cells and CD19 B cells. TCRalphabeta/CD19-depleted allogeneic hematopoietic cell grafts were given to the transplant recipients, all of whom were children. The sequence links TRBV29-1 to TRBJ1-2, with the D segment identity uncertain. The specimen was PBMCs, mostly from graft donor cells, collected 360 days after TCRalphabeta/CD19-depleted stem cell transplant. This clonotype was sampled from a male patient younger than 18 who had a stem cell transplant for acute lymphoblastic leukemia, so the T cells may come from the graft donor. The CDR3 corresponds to CSVEVLGYTF. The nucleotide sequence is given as TGCAGCGTTGAGGTCTTGGGCTACACCTTC. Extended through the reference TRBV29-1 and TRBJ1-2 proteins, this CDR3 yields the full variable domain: SAVISQKPSRDICQRGTSLTIQCQVDSQVTMMFWYRQQPGQSLTLIATANQGSEATYESGFVIDKFPISRPNLTFSTLTVSNMSPEDSSIYLCSVEVLGYTFGSGTRLTVV.